The next 9 T cell receptor beta chains were all read from a single sample in a study of beta chain features in type 1 diabetes. Study-wide results and caveats: TCRB CDR3s from Type 1 diabetes patients were moderately but significantly shorter in all four CD4+ subsets.

Sequenced material consisted of expressed TCRB transcripts (all of the isolated RNA was reverse transcribed). Some clones are missing from TCRdb's copy, which holds only in-frame ones; the method was immunoSEQ multiplex PCR. The data contain under 150,000 clones, approximately 9% of them seen just once; the ten biggest clones take up roughly 0.75%. Their cognate antigens are unknown. The sequenced material came from central memory CD4+ T cells from blood. These receptors were collected from a man between 25 and 39 years old with type 1 diabetes.

The chain has TRBV5-1 and TRBJ2-2; 11 nucleotides align to TRBD1. Germline V gene lookup returns CDR1 SGHRS and CDR2 YFSETQ. There are 17 residues in the CDR3. The ends lost 4 bases at V and 5 bases at J; junction bases unmatched: 10. The chain's CDR3 is CASSLGTGGFSTGELFF. The CDR3 DNA is TGCGCCAGCAGCCTCGGGACAGGGGGTTTCAGTACCGGGGAGCTGTTTTTT.

This clone appeared many times. CDR3 bases: TGCAGCGTGACTAGCAACTACGAGCAGTACTTC. Amino acid sequence: CSVTSNYEQYF. This chain joins TRBV29-1 and TRBJ2-7; 7 bases agree with TRBD2. Germline values: CDR1 SQVTM, CDR2 ANQGSEA. This CDR3 has 11 residues. V shed 6 bases and J 3 bases; nucleotides not matched to a gene: 2.

In its sample, this clone was seen a few times. The chain combines TRBV18 with TRBJ1-1, with a tentative D call TRBD1 (5 bases). CDR1 is KGHSH and CDR2 is LQKENI in the germline V gene. V was pared by 6 bases and J by 1 base, with 12 bases between. This CDR3 has 14 amino acids. For the CDR3, the DNA is TGTGCCAGCTCGACCATGGGGGGGAACACTGAAGCTTTCTTT. Amino acids: CASSTMGGNTEAFF.

The chain carries TRBV30 and TRBJ1-4; D not certain. Germline V lookup: CDR1 GTSNPN, CDR2 SVGIG (reference sequence). Trimming removed 7 bases from V and 10 bases from J, with 13 bases in between. The CDR3 spans 11 residues. The CDR3 nucleotides are TGTGCCTCGGACCGGGGTGGAAAACTGTTTTTT. Translation gives CASDRGGKLFF.

This clone has a handful of counts. The V call is TRBV27, the J call TRBJ2-5, with D tentatively TRBD2 (5 bases). Germline CDR1 and CDR2: MNHEY and SMNVEV (reference sequence). Between the trimmed V and J ends, which lost 1 base and 4 bases, there was a span of 13 bases. This CDR3 is built from 15 residues. As DNA, the CDR3 is TGTGCCAGCAGTTTATATGGCGTAGAGGGAGAGACCCAGTACTTC. Translated, it gives CASSLYGVEGETQYF.

The table lists this clone with a few counts. The V call is TRBV29-1, the J call TRBJ2-2; 7 bases fit TRBD1. J lost 1 base, V lost 7 bases, and 6 bases had no gene match. Per the germline V gene, CDR1 is SQVTM and CDR2 is ANQGSEA. This CDR3 contains 14 residues. Here the CDR3 DNA reads TGCAGCGCCTGCCGGGACAGGAACACCGGGGAGCTGTTTTTT. Residues: CSACRDRNTGELFF.

This sequence joins TRBV7-3 and TRBJ2-6, with 10 nucleotides matching TRBD1. Germline V gene sequence: CDR1 SGHTA, CDR2 FQGTGA. The V gene end was trimmed by 5 bases and the J gene end by 0 bases; junction bases not matched to a gene: 10. The CDR3 runs 19 residues. Here the CDR3 DNA reads TGTGCCAGCAGCCCTCCATTTGGGACAGGGGACTCTGGGGCCAACGTCCTGACTTTC. Translation gives CASSPPFGTGDSGANVLTF.

This clone was counted a few times. J is TRBJ2-1 and V is TRBV5-1; 10 bases fit TRBD1. V was clipped by 1 base and J by 12 bases; unmatched bases: 7. The CDR3 covers 14 residues. Germline V gene lookup returns CDR1 SGHRS and CDR2 YFSETQ. CDR3 amino acids: CASSLRDRGEAQFF. The CDR3 DNA sequence: TGCGCCAGCAGCTTGAGGGACAGGGGTGAGGCGCAGTTCTTC.

This clone was seen only a few times. J is TRBJ2-1 and V is TRBV14, with D tentatively TRBD2 (7 bases). The ends were cut back, 3 bases at V and 12 bases at J, with 18 bases in the middle. The CDR3 consists of 14 residues. Germline V lookup: CDR1 SGHDN, CDR2 FVKESK. Here the CDR3 reads CASSQAGAPRVQFF. CDR3 nucleotides: TGTGCCAGCAGCCAGGCGGGGGCTCCCCGGGTGCAGTTCTTC.